Listed here is a single T cell receptor beta chain. This sample was taken from a study of blood T cell repertoires in COVID-19. The overall study: Sites in the United States, Italy and Spain provided acute and convalescent COVID-19 samples.

This CDR3 has 13 amino acids. V shed 6 bases and J shed 2 bases, with 12 bases lying between them. CDR1 SQVTM and CDR2 ANQGSEA come from the germline V gene. Participant reports of clinical history set cohort assignment. In the original workflow: Estimation of nucleated cell counts was performed using reference gene primer amplification. Profiled with immunoSEQ multiplex PCR; TCRdb holds only in-frame clones, not every one. The V and J calls and clone size come from that table; D and trimming were worked out from the DNA. The sample has some 200,000 clones, roughly 80% seen once. The sequencing sample was made of PBMCs or T cells enriched from blood (not recorded which). J is TRBJ2-3 and V is TRBV29-1; no reliable D call. The receptor's source is a woman between 45 and 60 years old who had been exposed to COVID-19. CDR3 coding DNA: TGCAGCGTGGTGTACCCTAACACAGATACGCAGTATTTT. This gives the protein CSVVYPNTDTQYF.